This T cell receptor (beta chain) was profiled in a study of cytomegalovirus exposure and HLA in healthy donors (dated by TCRdb to 2016 to 2017). About the study as a whole: An earlier analysis of roughly 630 of the donors reported about 250 Gb of sequence data and roughly 100 million unique TCR beta sequences from approximately 180 million T cells. The study aimed to test whether signatures of past pathogen exposure could be identified by cataloging public T cell receptors. Of the 350 to 450 genotyped donors, over 80% were placed in the genetic ancestry cluster associated with self-reported Caucasian donors. Donor age, sex, ethnicity and CMV serostatus were compiled alongside the repertoire data. Rather than drawing on any new phenotypic data, the later analysis identified candidate immune exposures from TCR beta sequences and the way those sequences occurred across donors. Because of strong linkage in the cohort, a few DR-DQ haplotypes were treated as single units for association and clustering. Class I and class II HLA loci were covered by the typing at four-digit resolution. Typing coverage differed by locus: A, B, C, DRB1 and DQB1 were typed in about 620-640 donors, DQA1 in roughly 500, DPA1 in roughly 590, and DPB1 in about 450. The study used immunosequencing to profile the T cell repertoires of more than 650 subjects and linked those repertoires to cytomegalovirus serostatus. Among 300 to 500 genotyped donors of the cohort, an average of about 240,000 unique TCR beta nucleotide sequences was sequenced per donor, of which 15% to 20% were non-productive. An early release covering just under 650 HLA-typed donors comprised roughly 300 gigabases of sequencing data and around 85 million unique TCR sequences. All discovery cohort repertoires had been generated on a single sequencing platform. To study patterns of TCR occurrence, a later analysis re-analyzed previously published TCR beta repertoires from hundreds of donors and added high-resolution HLA genotyping. A separate validation cohort of 100 to 150 different subjects was used in addition to the 666-subject first cohort. A later genetic analysis took genome-wide SNP genotypes for about three fifths of the roughly 670 donors and used that subset as a discovery cohort. To predict cytomegalovirus infection status, the study brought together high-throughput TCR immunosequencing, statistical association of individual TCRs with disease status, and machine learning. An earlier analysis of approximately 630 of the donors applied high-throughput TCR beta sequencing to assess whether each TCR beta V gene segment acted as functional or pseudogenic.

The cohort consisted of 600 or so healthy bone marrow donors. At the time of sampling, every cohort member was nominally healthy, though immune exposures that went unrecorded were likely present. The donor was CMV seropositive and was included in the group of almost 300 seropositive cohort members. A peripheral blood sample was provided by each donor, and peripheral blood mononuclear cells were used for TCR beta sequencing. Genomic DNA extraction from the blood cell samples was performed with the Qiagen DNeasy Blood Extraction Kit. As for this clone: The specificity of this receptor is unknown. Per-base qualities were not stored, and no clone one base away is much larger.

Deletion took 7 bases off V and 7 bases off J, with a span of 13 bases between the germline ends. In the germline V gene, CDR1 corresponds to SNHLY and CDR2 to FYNNEI. Spanning cysteine to phenylalanine, the CDR3 consists of 13 amino acids. This entry keeps only the CDR3 DNA: 39 bases, framed from base 1. The library relied on the immunoSEQ multiplex PCR assay. For the multiplex PCR, a mixture combining 60 forward primers for TCR Vbeta segments and 13 reverse primers for TCR Jbeta segments was used. The CDR3 region of rearranged TCR beta genes was amplified from genomic DNA by a multiplex PCR assay. Amplified TCR beta libraries were sequenced as 87-base-pair reads on the Illumina HiSeq System. As for the original processing: Across the roughly 640 repertoires, a later analysis counted roughly 84 million unique TCR beta chains, 9.5 million to 12 million of which were shared by at least two donors. Raw reads were error-corrected and collapsed into unique sequences by a nearest-neighbor algorithm in which closely related sequences were merged to remove PCR and sequencing errors. Alignment of CDR3 sequences to IMGT reference sequences was used to assign V, D and J gene segments. For a sequence to be retained, a match of at least six nucleotides to both a V gene segment and a J gene segment was required. Rearrangements were classified as productive when the CDR3 lacked stop codons and remained in frame with V and J, and all other rearrangements were classified as non-productive. Following IMGT convention, CDR3 was defined as the stretch from the second conserved V-encoded cysteine up to the conserved J-encoded phenylalanine. The earlier analysis of about 620 of the donors excluded sequences that lacked an unambiguous match to a single V gene segment. An earlier analysis of fewer than 750 of the donors classified V segments as functional when productive rearrangements were above 56.7% and as segregating when the standard deviation between donors was above 5%. To diagnose cytomegalovirus status from the catalog of TCR beta chain sequences, a statistical classification framework was built. V and J gene assignment, in a later analysis, came from comparing TCR nucleotide sequences with IMGT/GENE-DB human TR gene sequences. A later analysis assigned CDR3 sequences and most-parsimonious VDJ recombination scenarios with the TCRdist pipeline. In a later analysis, every TCR beta chain was defined by the combination of its CDR3 amino acid sequence and its V-gene family, and reads without a unique V-gene family were dropped. As a way to deal with suspected cross-contamination and a sequencing artifact, a later analysis dropped 450 to 700 nucleotide sequences that were highly shared and had low generation probability. In a later analysis, a clonal expansion index was calculated for each public chain from normalized within-repertoire ranks of inferred template counts. A later analysis computed generation probabilities with a VDJ recombination model fitted to out-of-frame rearrangements, and checked the results against IGoR. A later analysis scored TCR-TCR, TCR-HLA and TCR-CMV co-occurrence with hypergeometric tests, applying a repertoire-size bias correction to TCR pairs. False discovery rates were estimated in a later analysis by permuting HLA or CMV assignments 20 times. In a later analysis, co-occurring TCRs were grouped using DBSCAN, and TCRdist sequence similarity was added for clustering within HLA-allele-positive subsets. Repertoires with fewer than 30,000 or more than 120,000 public chains, plus five repertoires with anomalous nucleotide sharing, were excluded from co-occurrence clustering. In its TCRdb copy, this immuneACCESS table keeps in-frame sequences only and misses some clones. Where compared with another copy, unresolved V genes explain less than half of these, and the others have no known cause. V, J and clone size were drawn from that table, and D and trimming were deduced from the DNA. The sample records more than 90,000 clones, approximately 80% of which are singletons. Approximately 4% of the sample comes from the top ten.

Summary of the overall study and its limitations: Only TCR beta chains were sequenced in this cohort, and the absence of alpha or paired-chain data limited detectable features. V-gene and J-gene trimming of TCR beta chains was associated with a missense DCLRE1C variant in a later genetic analysis, and the association was replicated in an independent cohort. In a later analysis, some 18,000 TCR beta sequences were associated with specific HLA alleles at a false discovery rate of 0.05. The 87-base-pair reads could not distinguish some IMGT-functional V segments, including TRBV6-2 and TRBV6-3, so those segments were excluded. Three of the identified cytomegalovirus-associated TCR beta chains were confirmed in vitro to be specific for cytomegalovirus antigens. Strong co-occurrence of HLA alleles, especially DR and DQ, made assigning TCR associations to individual alleles difficult. The classifier was reported to diagnose cytomegalovirus status with high specificity and sensitivity in both the original cohort and the validation cohort. Sequencing depth was assumed to be roughly uniform across donors in the presence/absence analyses, though that assumption may not hold. A later analysis found that TCR association rates varied across HLA loci, with DRB1 alleles showing the most associated TCRs and HLA-C alleles the fewest. Correlated functional status among segregating V segments might be attributable to linkage disequilibrium, but an unknown experimental factor could not be ruled out. In a later analysis, HLA-associated TCR beta chains were found to be more clonally expanded and to have lower generation probabilities than equally common non-associated chains. In a later genetic analysis, fewer N-insertions in productive TCRs were reported among donors in an Asian-associated ancestry cluster than the roughly 640-donor mean. According to a later analysis, parvovirus B19, influenza, CMV and Epstein-Barr virus appeared linked to several top co-occurrence clusters. Around 16 rarely observed V segments, including chromosome 9 orphons, were excluded from the earlier analysis of approximately 600 of the donors because counts were too low. A further reported finding was that TCR beta sequences accurately predicted the HLA-A and HLA-B alleles for most subjects in the first cohort. The study gave a list of some 150 TCR beta chains associated with cytomegalovirus. In a later analysis, most CMV-associated TCR beta chains were found to appear HLA-restricted, with HLA associations seemingly driven largely by CMV exposure. A cluster of highly shared sequence variants was judged likely to be a technical artifact of the sequencing pipeline. The only immune exposure information available for the cohort was CMV serostatus. Because some donors lacked HLA typing at each locus, the association tests relied only on the typed subset. Broadly in line with IMGT annotations, most TCR beta V segments showed up in productive rearrangements about 87% or about 30% of the time in an earlier analysis of several hundred of the donors. While some public TCRs were present in many individuals, most TCR sequences turned up only very rarely across donors. It was suggested by the authors that the approach could potentially be generalized to other disease states and immunological phenotypes.

Sample: PBMCs. The origin of this receptor is a woman aged 70-85 years in good health and CMV-seropositive. Rearrangement joined TRBV2 to TRBJ2-2; 6 matching bases give a weak D call of TRBD1. The DNA is as follows: TGTGCCAGCAAACAGGGTATGGTCGGGGAGCTGTTTTTT. Its product reads: CASKQGMVGELFF.